The sequence of this T cell receptor (beta chain) was determined in a study of PD-1 blockade in classical Hodgkin lymphoma. The length of the CDR3 is 15 residues. Germline V gives CDR1 GTSNPN, CDR2 SVGIG (reference sequence). Trimming stripped 0 bases from V and 5 bases from J, with 14 bases between. Following autologous stem cell transplantation, relapse occurred in every patient, and exposure to brentuximab vedotin varied. Sequencing was performed with immunoSEQ multiplex PCR; in TCRdb, only in-frame clones are kept and a portion is missing. The sample lists approximately 84,000 clones; around 90% were seen once.

The sequence derives from a human donor with classical Hodgkin lymphoma. Material: peripheral blood mononuclear cells (PBMCs), obtained at baseline. The chain has TRBV30 and TRBJ1-5, with a tentative D call TRBD1 (5 bases). This CDR3 reads CAWSVPDSRYQPQHF. The CDR3 DNA sequence: TGTGCCTGGAGTGTACCTGACAGTAGGTATCAGCCCCAGCATTTT.